These T cell receptor beta chains were read from a single sample in a study of cytomegalovirus exposure and HLA in healthy donors. Method: immunoSEQ multiplex PCR; TCRdb's copy keeps in-frame clones and lacks some. The profile shows a few hundred thousand clones, 75% to 90% of them singletons. The sequenced material came from PBMCs. These receptors were obtained from a woman in her thirties in good health and CMV-seropositive. Both conserved end residues are part of each CDR3. The D gene is left open where the match is weak. The size of a clone is reported for some rows only, either as once, few or many, or as a class for expanded clones.

cdr3_length,clone_size,j_call,d_call,v_call,cdr3_aa,cdr3_nt
14,few,TRBJ1-5,NA,TRBV19,CASTEDGSHQPQHF,TGTGCCAGTACCGAGGACGGATCTCATCAGCCCCAGCATTTT
16,NA,TRBJ1-3,NA,TRBV7-8,CASSPRRGASGNTIYF,TGTGCCAGCAGCCCCCGCCGGGGCGCGTCAGGAAACACCATATATTTT
15,few,TRBJ1-1,NA,TRBV29-1,CSVEGLAGADTEAFF,TGCAGCGTTGAAGGTTTGGCAGGGGCGGACACTGAAGCTTTCTTT
17,many,TRBJ2-4,NA,TRBV23-1,CASSHIGGRKEGNIQYF,TGCGCCAGCAGTCATATCGGTGGGCGGAAGGAGGGAAACATTCAGTACTTC
13,NA,TRBJ1-2,NA,TRBV7-2,CASSLAKSYGYTF,TGTGCCAGCAGCTTAGCAAAGTCCTATGGCTACACCTTC
15,NA,TRBJ1-2,TRBD1,TRBV19,CASSRGDRGHYGYTF,TGTGCCAGTAGTAGGGGGGACAGGGGGCACTATGGCTACACCTTC
15,NA,TRBJ2-7,TRBD2,TRBV11-2,CASSLTSGSVYEQYF,TGTGCCAGCAGCTTAACTAGCGGGAGCGTCTACGAGCAGTACTTC
14,NA,TRBJ2-7,TRBD2,TRBV6-5,CASGYSGGPYEQYF,TGTGCCAGCGGGTATAGCGGGGGTCCCTACGAGCAGTACTTC
15,NA,TRBJ2-7,NA,TRBV7-3,CASSPGVGLVNEQYF,TGTGCCAGCAGCCCAGGGGTCGGACTAGTCAACGAGCAGTACTTC
14,NA,TRBJ1-1,NA,TRBV5-1,CASSSNSAAPEAFF,TGCGCCAGCAGCTCCAACTCAGCGGCCCCTGAAGCTTTCTTT
15,NA,TRBJ1-5,NA,TRBV7-2,CASSLEGHSNQPQHF,TGTGCCAGCAGCTTAGAAGGGCATAGCAATCAGCCCCAGCATTTT
13,NA,TRBJ2-7,TRBD1,TRBV11-2,CASSPRTGGEQYF,TGTGCCAGCAGCCCCCGGACAGGGGGCGAGCAGTACTTC
10,NA,TRBJ1-1,NA,TRBV29-1,CSVQRTEAFF,TGCAGCGTACAGAGGACTGAAGCTTTCTTT
18,NA,TRBJ1-3,NA,TRBV6-1,CASSDLLTVSPSGNTIYF,TGTGCCAGCAGTGATCTCTTGACAGTCAGTCCCTCTGGAAACACCATATATTTT
16,NA,TRBJ1-2,TRBD1,TRBV9,CASSVRDRESPGGYTF,TGTGCCAGCAGCGTCCGGGACAGGGAATCTCCGGGGGGCTACACCTTC
15,NA,TRBJ1-1,TRBD1,TRBV2,CASSPTGTGNTEAFF,TGTGCCAGCAGTCCCACCGGGACAGGGAACACTGAAGCTTTCTTT
16,NA,TRBJ1-2,TRBD1,TRBV10-3,CAITGGYGNANYGYTF,TGTGCCATCACAGGGGGATATGGTAACGCTAACTATGGCTACACCTTC
13,NA,TRBJ2-1,TRBD2,TRBV2,CASSVTSPNEQFF,TGTGCCAGCAGCGTGACTAGCCCCAATGAGCAGTTCTTC
14,NA,TRBJ1-5,TRBD1,TRBV7-6,CASSGGTGDQPQHF,TGTGCCAGCAGCGGCGGGACAGGGGATCAGCCCCAGCATTTT
13,NA,TRBJ1-1,NA,TRBV29-1,CSVDVGGLTEAFF,TGCAGCGTTGATGTTGGGGGCTTAACTGAAGCTTTCTTT
12,NA,TRBJ1-2,NA,TRBV18,CASSPPGEGYTF,TGTGCCAGCTCACCACCAGGGGAAGGCTACACCTTC
13,few,TRBJ1-1,NA,TRBV7-2,CASSSDNTSEAFF,TGTGCCAGCAGCTCCGACAACACCTCTGAAGCTTTCTTT
12,NA,TRBJ2-7,NA,TRBV7-9,CARDGRNYEQYF,TGTGCCAGGGATGGACGAAACTACGAGCAGTACTTC
14,NA,TRBJ2-2,TRBD2,TRBV9,CASSASQDGRVLFF,TGTGCCAGCAGCGCCAGCCAGGATGGGAGGGTGCTGTTTTTT